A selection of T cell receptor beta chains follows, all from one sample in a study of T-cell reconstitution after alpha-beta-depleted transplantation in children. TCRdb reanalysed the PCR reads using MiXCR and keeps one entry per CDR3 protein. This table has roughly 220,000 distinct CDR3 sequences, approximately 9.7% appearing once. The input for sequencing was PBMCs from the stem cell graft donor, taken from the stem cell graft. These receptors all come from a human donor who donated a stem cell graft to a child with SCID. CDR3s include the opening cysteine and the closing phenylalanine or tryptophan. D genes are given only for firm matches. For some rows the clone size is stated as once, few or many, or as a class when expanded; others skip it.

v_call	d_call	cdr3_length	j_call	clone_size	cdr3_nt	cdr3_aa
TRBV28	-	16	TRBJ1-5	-	TGTGCCAGCAGTCCCGGGGCGAGAGGGAGCAATCAGCCCCAGCATTTT	CASSPGARGSNQPQHF
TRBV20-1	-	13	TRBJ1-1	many	TGCAGTGCTAGCCGGGAGGTGTACACTGAAGCTTTCTTT	CSASREVYTEAFF
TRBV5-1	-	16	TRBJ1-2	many	TGCGCCAGCAGCTTGGCTCCTGTAGTGGGATCGGATGGCTACACCTTC	CASSLAPVVGSDGYTF
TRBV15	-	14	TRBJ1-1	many	TGTGCCACCAGCAGGGAGGGCCGGAACACTGAAGCTTTCTTT	CATSREGRNTEAFF
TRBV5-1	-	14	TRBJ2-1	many	TGCGCCAGCAGCCCCCACAGGGAAGGCAATGAGCAGTTCTTC	CASSPHREGNEQFF
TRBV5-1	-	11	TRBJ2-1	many	TGCGCCAGCAGCGCGTACAATGAGCAGTTCTTC	CASSAYNEQFF
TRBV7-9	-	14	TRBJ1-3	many	TGTGCCAGCAGCTCCACAGTCTCTGGAAACACCATATATTTT	CASSSTVSGNTIYF
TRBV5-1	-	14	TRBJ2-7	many	TGCGCCAGCAGCTTGGATCGGATCTCCTACGAGCAGTACTTC	CASSLDRISYEQYF
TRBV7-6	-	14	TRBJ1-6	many	TGTGCCAGCAGGTTCGGACGCGGGAATTCACCCCTCCACTTT	CASRFGRGNSPLHF
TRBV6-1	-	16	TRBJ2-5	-	TGTGCCAGCAGCCCCGACATCCTGAGGGGCCAAGAGACCCAGTACTTC	CASSPDILRGQETQYF
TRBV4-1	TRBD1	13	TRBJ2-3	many	TGCGCCAGCAGCAGGGGGCCTGGGGATACGCAGTATTTT	CASSRGPGDTQYF
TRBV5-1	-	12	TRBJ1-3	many	TGCGCCAGCAGCTTGGCCGGGGACACCATATATTTT	CASSLAGDTIYF
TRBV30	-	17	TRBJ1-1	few	TGTGCCTGGAGTGTATCAAAAAAGGACTTTTCGAACACTGAAGCTTTCTTT	CAWSVSKKDFSNTEAFF
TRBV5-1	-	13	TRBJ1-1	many	TGCGCCAGCAATCCAGAGGGGAACACTGAAGCTTTCTTT	CASNPEGNTEAFF
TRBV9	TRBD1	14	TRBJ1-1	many	TGTGCCAGCAGCATCGGACAGGGCCACACTGAAGCTTTCTTT	CASSIGQGHTEAFF
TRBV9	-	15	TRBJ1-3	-	TGTGCCAGCAGCGGACCAGGAGACTCTGGAAACACCATATATTTT	CASSGPGDSGNTIYF
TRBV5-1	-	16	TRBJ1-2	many	TGCGCCAGCAGCTCCCTATCTCCGACAGGAGGGTATGGCTACACCTTC	CASSSLSPTGGYGYTF
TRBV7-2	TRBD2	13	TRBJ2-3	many	TGTGCCAGCAGCTCATTCGCTGGACTAGCGGGGATTTTT	CASSSFAGLAGIF
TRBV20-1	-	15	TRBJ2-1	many	TGCAGTGCCCGAGAGAGGGGACTCTCCTACAATGAGCAGTTCTTC	CSARERGLSYNEQFF
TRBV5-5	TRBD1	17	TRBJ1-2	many	TGTGCCAGCAGCTTGGCCCATCGACAGGGGTTTAACTATGGCTACACCTTC	CASSLAHRQGFNYGYTF
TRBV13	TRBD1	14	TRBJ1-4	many	TGTGCCAGCAGCCGGGGGACAGGGGGAGAAAAACTGTTTTTT	CASSRGTGGEKLFF
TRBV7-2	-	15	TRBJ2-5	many	TGTGCCAGCAGCTTTTCAGTGGGGGCGCAAGAGACCCAGTACTTC	CASSFSVGAQETQYF
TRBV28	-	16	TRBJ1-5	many	TGTGCCAGCAGTTTGCCCAGGGGTTATAGCAATCAGCCCCAGCATTTT	CASSLPRGYSNQPQHF
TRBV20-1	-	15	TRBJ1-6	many	TGCAGTGCTAGATTCACAGGGACCTATAATTCACCCCTCCACTTT	CSARFTGTYNSPLHF
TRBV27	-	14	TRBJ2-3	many	TGTGCCAGCAGCGAATCAGGGGCGGTGGATACGCAGTATTTT	CASSESGAVDTQYF
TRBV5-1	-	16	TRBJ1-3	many	TGCGCCAGCAGCTTGAACCCGAGAGTCTCTGGAAACACCATATATTTT	CASSLNPRVSGNTIYF
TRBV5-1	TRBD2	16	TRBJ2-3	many	TGCGCCAGCAGTCCGAAGAGCGGGACTAGCACAGATACGCAGTATTTT	CASSPKSGTSTDTQYF
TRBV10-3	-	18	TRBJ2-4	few	TGTGTCTCAAGGCCAGCCACGGGTCGAAGGAACTCCAAAAACATTCAGTACTTC	CVSRPATGRRNSKNIQYF
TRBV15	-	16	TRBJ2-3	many	TGTGCCACCAGCATGCCGACTAGGAAATTCACAGATACGCAGTATTTT	CATSMPTRKFTDTQYF
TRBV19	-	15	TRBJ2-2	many	TGTGCCAGTAGTATTAAAGCGGCCAATACCGGGGAGCTGTTTTTT	CASSIKAANTGELFF
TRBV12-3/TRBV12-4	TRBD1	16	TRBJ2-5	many	TGTGCCAGCGGGAAGGGACAGGGAAGAGGGCGAGAGACCCAGTACTTC	CASGKGQGRGRETQYF
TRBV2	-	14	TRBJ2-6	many	TGTGCCAGGAGTAGCCGCTCTGGGGCCAACGTCCTGACTTTC	CARSSRSGANVLTF
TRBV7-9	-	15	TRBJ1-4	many	TGTGCCAGCAGCGTTGGGGGAAGACGAGGAGAAAAACTGTTTTTT	CASSVGGRRGEKLFF
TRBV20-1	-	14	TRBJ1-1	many	TGCAGTGCTAGATGGGACCCCAGAAACACTGAAGCTTTCTTT	CSARWDPRNTEAFF
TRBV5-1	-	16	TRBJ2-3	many	TGCGCCAGCAGCTTTTCACAGGGAGCTAGCACAGATACGCAGTATTTT	CASSFSQGASTDTQYF
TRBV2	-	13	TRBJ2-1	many	TGTGCCAGCGGGCAGCATGTCTACAATGAGCAGTTCTTC	CASGQHVYNEQFF
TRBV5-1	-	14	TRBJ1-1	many	TGCGCCAGCAGCTTTTCAGGGGAGGGCACTGAAGCTTTCTTT	CASSFSGEGTEAFF
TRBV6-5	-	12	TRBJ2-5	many	TGTGCCAGCGGCTACAGCCAAGAGACCCAGTACTTC	CASGYSQETQYF
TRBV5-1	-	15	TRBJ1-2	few	TGCGCCAGCAGCTTGGTGGTGGGCTGGGTGGATGGCTACACCTTC	CASSLVVGWVDGYTF
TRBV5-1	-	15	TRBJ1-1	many	TGCGCCAGCAGCTCCGGCCAGGTGTCGAACACTGAAGCTTTCTTT	CASSSGQVSNTEAFF
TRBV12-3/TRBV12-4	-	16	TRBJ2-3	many	TGTGCCAGCAGTTTGGCGACAGGTTGGGGGTCAGATACGCAGTATTTT	CASSLATGWGSDTQYF
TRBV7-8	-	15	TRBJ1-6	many	TGTGCCAGCAGCTCCCCAGAGAGGGTTGATTCACCCCTCCACTTT	CASSSPERVDSPLHF
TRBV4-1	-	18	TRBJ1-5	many	TGCGCCAGCAGCCAAGATGCGGGGGGCAGGAATAGCAATCAGCCCCAGCATTTT	CASSQDAGGRNSNQPQHF
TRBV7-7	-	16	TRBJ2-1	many	TGTGCCAGCAGCGCCCAGGACCCTAGGCCCGGCAATGAGCAGTTCTTC	CASSAQDPRPGNEQFF
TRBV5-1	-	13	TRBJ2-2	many	TGCGCCAGCAGCCTTACAGGGTCCGGGGAGCTGTTTTTT	CASSLTGSGELFF
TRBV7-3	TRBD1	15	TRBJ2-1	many	TGTGCCAGCAGCTTAGGGACAGGCTCCTACAATGAGCAGTTCTTC	CASSLGTGSYNEQFF
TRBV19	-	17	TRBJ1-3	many	TGTGCCAGTCACCCCTACAATCGACACTTACCAGGAAACACCATATATTTT	CASHPYNRHLPGNTIYF
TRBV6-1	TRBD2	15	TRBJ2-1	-	TGTGCCAGCAGTGGACTAGCGGGGGGGTACAATGAGCAGTTCTTC	CASSGLAGGYNEQFF
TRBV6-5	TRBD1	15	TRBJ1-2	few	TGTGCCAGCAGTTCGGCAAGGACAGGGAACTATGGCTACACCTTC	CASSSARTGNYGYTF